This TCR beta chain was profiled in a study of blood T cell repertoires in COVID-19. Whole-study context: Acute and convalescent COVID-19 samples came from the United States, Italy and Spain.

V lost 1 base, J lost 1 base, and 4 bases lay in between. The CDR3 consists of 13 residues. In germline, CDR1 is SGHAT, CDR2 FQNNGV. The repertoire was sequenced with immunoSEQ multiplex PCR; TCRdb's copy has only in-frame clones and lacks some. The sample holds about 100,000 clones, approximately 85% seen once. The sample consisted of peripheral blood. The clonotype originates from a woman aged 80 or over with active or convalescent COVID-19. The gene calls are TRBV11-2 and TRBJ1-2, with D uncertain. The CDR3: CASSLVSNYGYTF. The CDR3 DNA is TGTGCCAGCAGCTTAGTGAGTAACTATGGCTACACCTTC.